The 29 T cell receptor beta chains listed next were all sequenced from one sample in a study of T cells in Graves' hyperthyroidism and ophthalmopathy. Template material for amplifying TCR beta CDR3 regions consisted of RNA transcripts. RT-PCR in the first round (using the HTBI primer set) targeted the TCR CDR3. TCRdb re-analysed the multiplex PCR reads in MiXCR, keeping a single row per CDR3 protein. The sample lists about 840,000 distinct CDR3 sequences; 38% were seen once. Input material: blood. These receptors all come from a man between 18 and 35 years old with Graves' hyperthyroidism.

In nucleotides, the CDR3 is TGCAGCGTGGCAGAGGGAGTCAATTCACCCCTCCACTTT. It codes for CSVAEGVNSPLHF. The rearrangement links TRBV29-1 to TRBJ1-6, with unresolved D. This CDR3 spans 13 amino acids. Germline values: CDR1 SQVTM, CDR2 ANQGSEA. Trimming stripped 6 bases from V and 7 bases from J, with 13 bases between.

This sequence joins TRBV20-1 and TRBJ2-7, with 8 bases matching TRBD2. There are 15 residues in the CDR3. Germline loops: CDR1 DFQATT, CDR2 SNEGSKA (reference sequence). The ends lost 0 bases at V and 5 bases at J; junction bases unmatched: 9. The CDR3 region has the DNA TGCAGTGCTAGAGATAGCGGGACTAGGCGGAACGAGCAGTACTTC. This sequence encodes CSARDSGTRRNEQYF.

V usage is TRBV6-2 or TRBV6-3 and J usage is TRBJ2-7, with a weak D call TRBD2 (5 bases). The CDR3 contains 15 residues. V lost 0 bases, J lost 2 bases, and 11 bases lay in between. CDR1 and CDR2 from the germline V gene are MNHEY and SVGEGT. The CDR3 spells CASSYSGRGTYEQYF. The CDR3 DNA reads as TGTGCCAGCAGTTACTCGGGTCGGGGAACCTACGAGCAGTACTTC.

This clonotype was observed many times. This rearrangement joins TRBV24-1 to TRBJ2-5; D possibly uses TRBD1 or TRBD2 (5 bases each). Trimming pared 7 bases from V and 3 bases from J, leaving 8 bases between. The CDR3 runs to 12 residues. Germline-derived CDR1 and CDR2 are KGHDR and SFDVKD. In nucleotides, the CDR3 is TGTGCCACCAGGGGGACGGAAGAGACCCAGTACTTC. It specifies CATRGTEETQYF.

A few counts support this clonotype. Here the CDR3 DNA reads TGCAGCGTTACCATCGGGACCCAAACCTCTGGAAACACCTTC. It is translated as CSVTIGTQTSGNTF. The chain recombines TRBV29-1 with TRBJ1-2; weak D call: TRBD1 (5 bases). Germline CDR1 is SQVTM and CDR2 is ANQGSEA. V dropped 5 bases and J dropped 12 bases, with 25 bases sitting between them. The CDR3 extends over 14 amino acids.

This clonotype has a handful of counts. The CDR3, as DNA: TGCAGTGCGGGAGTAGGGGAGTACCAAGAGACCCAGTACTTC. Its protein product is CSAGVGEYQETQYF. V and J are TRBV20-1 and TRBJ2-5, with D perhaps given as TRBD1 or TRBD2 (5 bases each). V was cut by 6 bases and J by 0 bases, with 14 bases left in between. Per the germline V gene, CDR1 is DFQATT and CDR2 is SNEGSKA (reference sequence). CDR3 length: 14 residues.

Concerning this clonotype itself: Given a much more abundant clone one base away, this may be a read error. The chain links TRBV25-1 to TRBJ1-5; D unclear. CDR1 is MGHDK, CDR2 SYGVNS, per germline. This CDR3 comprises 9 residues. CDR3 DNA sequence: TGTGACAGCAATCAGCCCCAGCATTTT. Translated: CDSNQPQHF.

V gene TRBV6-5 combines with J gene TRBJ1-4; a weak D match, TRBD1 (5 bases). Germline V gene lookup returns CDR1 MNHEY and CDR2 SVGAGI. The CDR3 extends over 13 amino acids. Trimming left V 6 bases short and J 4 bases short, with 9 bases between. This CDR3 reads CASRGTDNEKLFF. The CDR3 DNA reads TGTGCCAGCAGAGGGACGGATAATGAAAAACTGTTTTTT.

The V and J genes are TRBV6-6 and TRBJ2-5, with D unclear. The CDR3 covers 13 residues. The V end was cut by 0 bases, the J end by 4 bases, with 6 bases between. The V gene's germline CDR1 is MNHNY and CDR2 SVGAGI (reference sequence). The CDR3 reads CASSYSIGETQYF. CDR3 DNA sequence: TGTGCCAGCAGTTACTCGATAGGAGAGACCCAGTACTTC.

This rearrangement joins TRBV19 to TRBJ2-5; D ambiguous. This CDR3 has 17 amino acids. In germline, CDR1 is LNHDA, CDR2 SQIVND (reference sequence). Trimming removed 4 bases from V and 0 bases from J, with 18 bases in between. CDR3: CASSSRGPFTYQETQYF. The DNA of the CDR3 is TGTGCCAGTAGTAGTCGCGGTCCCTTCACTTACCAAGAGACCCAGTACTTC.

Comment on this clonotype: This may stem from a read error, because a much larger clone lies one nucleotide away. The chain employs TRBV7-3 and TRBJ1-1, with D perhaps matching TRBD1 (6 bases). Germline CDR1 and CDR2: SGHTA and FQGTGA. The CDR3 sequence is 15 residues long. Trimming pared 9 bases from V and 4 bases from J, leaving 21 bases between. As DNA, the CDR3 is TGTGCCAGTAGTATATCACCTCAACAGGGCACTGAAGCTTTCTTT. Protein: CASSISPQQGTEAFF.

This sequence joins TRBV7-2 and TRBJ1-5; no reliable D call. The germline gives CDR1 SGHTA, CDR2 FQGNSA. The length of the CDR3 is 13 residues. Trimming took off 4 bases at V and 8 bases at J, with 12 bases between the two ends. In DNA form, the CDR3 reads TGTGCCAGCAGCTACGTCAACGGGGAGCCCCAGCATTTT. As protein: CASSYVNGEPQHF.

This clonotype was seen only a few times. The gene calls are TRBV29-1 and TRBJ2-7; 7 bases are shared with TRBD1. Germline CDR1 reads SQVTM; CDR2 reads ANQGSEA. The CDR3 is 12 amino acids. The J segment lost 3 bases and the V segment lost 8 bases, leaving 7 bases of the junction unmatched. CDR3 in amino acids: CSLAGTDYEQYF. The CDR3 nucleotides are TGCAGCTTGGCCGGGACAGACTACGAGCAGTACTTC.

Worth noting for this clonotype: The junction departs from germline at one end; a sequencing error may be responsible. This rearrangement joins TRBV7-8 to TRBJ1-2, with D possibly matching TRBD1 (5 bases). CDR1 is SGHVS and CDR2 is FQNEAQ in the germline V gene. CDR3 length: 14 amino acids. CDR3 amino acids: CASSPTVGSDGYTF. The CDR3 bases are TGCGCCAGCAGCCCGACAGTGGGATCCGATGGCTACACCTTC.

This clonotype was counted ten times or more. The V and J genes are TRBV7-9 and TRBJ1-2; no reliable D call. Looked up from germline, CDR1 is SEHNR and CDR2 is FQNEAQ (reference sequence). The CDR3 loop spans 13 amino acids. V was shortened by 4 bases and J by 4 bases, with 10 bases between the two germline ends. The DNA for the CDR3 is TGTGCCAGCAGCTCTCGAGCTGCCTATGGCTACACCTTC. Amino acids: CASSSRAAYGYTF.

This clonotype was counted at least ten times. V is TRBV15 and J is TRBJ1-1; D remains unclear. The germline V gene encodes CDR1 LNHNV and CDR2 YYDKDF (reference sequence). The V end lost 1 base, the J end lost 7 bases, and 10 bases lay between the germline ends. CDR3 length equals 13 residues. The CDR3 DNA sequence: TGTGCCACCAGCAGAGTAGGGCAGCTTGAAGCTTTCTTT. Translation: CATSRVGQLEAFF.

This clonotype turned up a few times. The chain combines TRBV27 with TRBJ2-7; D gene uncertain. Per germline, CDR1 MNHEY and CDR2 SMNVEV (reference sequence). CDR3 length: 14 amino acids. Trimming pared 5 bases from V and 7 bases from J, leaving 18 bases between. CDR3 in DNA: TGTGCCAGCAGTCCCCTTATCGAGACTGGGGAGCAGTACTTC. Translated, it gives CASSPLIETGEQYF.

This sequence joins TRBV6-4 and TRBJ1-6; 9 bases are a match to TRBD1. The V and J ends lost 0 bases and 7 bases, in that order; junction bases with no gene match: 1. Germline V CDR1 and CDR2: MRHNA, SNTAGT. The CDR3 is made up of 15 amino acids. In nucleotides, the CDR3 is TGTGCCAGCAGTGACTCCGGGACAGGGAATTCACCCCTCCACTTT. Protein sequence: CASSDSGTGNSPLHF.

In its sample, this clonotype was seen a few times. This chain joins TRBV24-1 and TRBJ2-2; D gene ambiguous. The V end lost 3 bases, the J end lost 0 bases, and 10 bases lay between the germline ends. The CDR3 has 16 amino acids. Per germline, CDR1 KGHDR and CDR2 SFDVKD. CDR3 bases: TGTGCCACCAGTGATGGGCAGCTTTCGAACACCGGGGAGCTGTTTTTT. Amino acids: CATSDGQLSNTGELFF.

This chain joins TRBV10-3 and TRBJ2-2; 8 positions agree with TRBD2. The germline CDR1 and CDR2 sequences are ENHRY and SYGVKD. The CDR3 loop spans 13 amino acids. With 10 bases clipped from V and 8 bases from J, the junction kept 9 bases outside the gene matches. The CDR3 nucleotides are TGTGCCAGCAAACAAGCGGGAGAAGGGGAGCTGTTTTTT. Translated, it gives CASKQAGEGELFF.

This chain links TRBV12-3 or TRBV12-4 with TRBJ2-5; 13 positions match TRBD2. V gave up 8 bases and J gave up 4 bases; unmatched junction bases: 7. The CDR3 covers 15 residues. The CDR3 protein is CASSRTSGGGETQYF. As DNA, the CDR3 is TGTGCCAGCTCCCGGACTAGCGGGGGAGGAGAGACCCAGTACTTC.

J is TRBJ2-5 and V is TRBV7-2, with 8 bases lining up with TRBD2. The ends lost 5 bases at V and 5 bases at J; junction bases unmatched: 7. This CDR3 region has 14 residues. Germline V CDR1 and CDR2: SGHTA, FQGNSA. In DNA, the CDR3 is TGTGCCAGCAGCCGGGGGGGAGGGGTCGAGACCCAGTACTTC. As protein: CASSRGGGVETQYF.

This clonotype was seen only a few times. The V gene is TRBV5-1, the J gene TRBJ1-1; D remains unclear. V lost 1 base, J lost 1 base, and 14 bases lay in between. The CDR3 sequence is 16 residues long. CDR1 and CDR2 from the germline V gene are SGHRS and YFSETQ. DNA for the CDR3: TGCGCCAGCAGCTTGTGGCACGACGGGAGGAACACTGAAGCTTTCTTT. Amino acids: CASSLWHDGRNTEAFF.

J is TRBJ1-1 and V is TRBV10-2; 8 bases align to TRBD1. The CDR3 contains 15 residues. V lost 4 bases, J lost 4 bases, and 8 bases stayed unmatched. The V gene's germline CDR1 is WSHSY and CDR2 SAAADI. CDR3 bases: TGCGCCAGCAGTGGACAGGGGCAGGGGGGCACTGAAGCTTTCTTT. Amino acids: CASSGQGQGGTEAFF.

CDR3 in amino acids: CASGPTGIGESPLHF. CDR3 bases: TGTGCTAGTGGTCCGACAGGGATAGGAGAATCACCCCTCCACTTT. The chain joins TRBV12-5 to TRBJ1-6; TRBD1 aligns across 7 bases. This CDR3 has 15 amino acids. V gave up 5 bases and J gave up 10 bases; unmatched junction bases: 11. Germline lookup yields CDR1 LGHNT and CDR2 FRNRAP.

About this clonotype itself: A junction boundary mismatches the germline segment, possibly from a read error. The chain employs TRBV4-2 and TRBJ2-2; 9 nucleotides agree with TRBD2. From germline, CDR1 is LGHNA and CDR2 YNFKEQ. This CDR3 is built from 18 residues. Here the CDR3 reads CASSQELLAGQTAGEPFF. DNA for the CDR3: TGTGCCAGCAGCCAAGAGCTCCTAGCGGGACAGACGGCCGGGGAGCCGTTTTTT.

This clonotype was counted ten times or more. The chain joins TRBV2 to TRBJ2-5, with D maybe TRBD1 (6 bases). Trimming pared 7 bases from V and 5 bases from J, leaving 14 bases between. From germline, CDR1 is SNHLY and CDR2 FYNNEI. The CDR3 length is 13 residues. The CDR3 region has the DNA TGTGCCAGCAACGAGCGTAGGGGGGAGACCCAGTACTTC. It codes for CASNERRGETQYF.

In this sample, this clonotype turned up a few times. This sequence joins TRBV7-2 and TRBJ2-2; a weak D match, TRBD2 (6 bases). Between the trimmed V and J ends, which lost 4 bases and 7 bases, there was a span of 19 bases. This CDR3 has 16 amino acids. Germline lookup yields CDR1 SGHTA and CDR2 FQGNSA. CDR3 loop: CASSWGTPSLGGELFF. CDR3 bases: TGTGCCAGCAGCTGGGGGACTCCTTCCTTAGGCGGGGAGCTGTTTTTT.

This clonotype was observed many times. This sequence joins TRBV19 and TRBJ2-7, with 8 bases that match TRBD1. The germline V gene encodes CDR1 LNHDA and CDR2 SQIVND (reference sequence). The CDR3 runs 14 residues. V shed 5 bases and J 1 base; nucleotides not matched to a gene: 4. CDR3 amino acids: CASSGWTGSYEQYF. As DNA, the CDR3 is TGTGCCAGTAGTGGCTGGACAGGGTCCTACGAGCAGTACTTC.